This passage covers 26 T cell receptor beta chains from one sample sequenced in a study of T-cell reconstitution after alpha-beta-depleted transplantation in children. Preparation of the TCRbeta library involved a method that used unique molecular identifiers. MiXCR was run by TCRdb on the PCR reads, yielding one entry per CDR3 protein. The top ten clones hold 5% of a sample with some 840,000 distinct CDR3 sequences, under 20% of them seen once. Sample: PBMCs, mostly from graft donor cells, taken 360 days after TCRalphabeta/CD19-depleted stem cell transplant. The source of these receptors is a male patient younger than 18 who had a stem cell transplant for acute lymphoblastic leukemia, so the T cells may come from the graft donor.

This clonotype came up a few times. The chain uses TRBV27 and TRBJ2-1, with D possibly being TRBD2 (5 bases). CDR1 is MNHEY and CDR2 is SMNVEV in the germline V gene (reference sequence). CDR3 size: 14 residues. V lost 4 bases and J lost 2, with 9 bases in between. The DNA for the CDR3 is TGTGCCAGCAGTTGGGGAGCCCCCTACAATGAGCAGTTCTTC. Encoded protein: CASSWGAPYNEQFF.

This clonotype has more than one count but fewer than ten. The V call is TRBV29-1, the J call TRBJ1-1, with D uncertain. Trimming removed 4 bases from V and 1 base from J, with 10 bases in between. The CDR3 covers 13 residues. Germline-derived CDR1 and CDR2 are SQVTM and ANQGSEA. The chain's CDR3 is CSVARTGNTEAFF. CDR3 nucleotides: TGCAGCGTTGCCCGGACGGGGAACACTGAAGCTTTCTTT.

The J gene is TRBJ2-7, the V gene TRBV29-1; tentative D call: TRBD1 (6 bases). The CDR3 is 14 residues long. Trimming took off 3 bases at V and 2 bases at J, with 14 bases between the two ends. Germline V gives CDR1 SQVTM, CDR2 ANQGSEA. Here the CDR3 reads CSVDRQGFPYEQYF. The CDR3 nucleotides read TGCAGCGTTGATCGCCAGGGGTTCCCCTACGAGCAGTACTTC.

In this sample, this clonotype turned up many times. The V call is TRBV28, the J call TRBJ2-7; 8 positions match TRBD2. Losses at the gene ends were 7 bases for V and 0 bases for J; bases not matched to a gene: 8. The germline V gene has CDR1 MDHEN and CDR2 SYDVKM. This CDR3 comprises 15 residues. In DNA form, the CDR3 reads TGTGCCAGCACCCCCGGCCTAGCGGGCTCCTACGAGCAGTACTTC. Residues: CASTPGLAGSYEQYF.

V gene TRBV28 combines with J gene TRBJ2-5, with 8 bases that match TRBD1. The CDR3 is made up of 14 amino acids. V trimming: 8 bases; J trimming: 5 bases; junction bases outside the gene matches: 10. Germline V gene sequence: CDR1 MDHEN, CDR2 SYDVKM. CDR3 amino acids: CASGQGFVKETQYF. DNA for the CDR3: TGTGCCAGCGGACAGGGCTTCGTTAAGGAGACCCAGTACTTC.

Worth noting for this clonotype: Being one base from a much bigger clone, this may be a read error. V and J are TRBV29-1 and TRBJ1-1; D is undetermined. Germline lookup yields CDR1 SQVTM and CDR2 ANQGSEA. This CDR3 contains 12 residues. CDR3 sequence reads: CGVAYMNTEAFF. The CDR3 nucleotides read TGCGGCGTTGCGTATATGAACACTGAAGCTTTCTTT.

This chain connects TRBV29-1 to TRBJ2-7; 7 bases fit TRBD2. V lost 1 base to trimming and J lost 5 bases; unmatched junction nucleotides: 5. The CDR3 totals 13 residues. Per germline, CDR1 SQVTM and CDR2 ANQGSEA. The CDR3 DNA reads TGCAGCGTTGAAGGAGTGGGGAGGGACGAGCAGTACTTC. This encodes CSVEGVGRDEQYF.

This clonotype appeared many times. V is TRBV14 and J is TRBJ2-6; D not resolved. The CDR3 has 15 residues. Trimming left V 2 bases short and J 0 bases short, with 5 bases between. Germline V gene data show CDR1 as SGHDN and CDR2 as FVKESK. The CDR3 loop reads CASSQWPSGANVLTF. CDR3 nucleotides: TGTGCCAGCAGCCAATGGCCCTCTGGGGCCAACGTCCTGACTTTC.

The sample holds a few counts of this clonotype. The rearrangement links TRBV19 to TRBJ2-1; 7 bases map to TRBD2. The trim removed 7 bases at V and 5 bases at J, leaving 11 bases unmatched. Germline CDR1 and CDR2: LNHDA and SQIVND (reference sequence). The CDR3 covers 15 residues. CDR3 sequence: CASKDHRGGNNEQFF. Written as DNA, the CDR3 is TGTGCCAGTAAGGATCACCGGGGAGGGAACAATGAGCAGTTCTTC. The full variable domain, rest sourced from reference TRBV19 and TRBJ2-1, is DGGITQSPKYLFRKEGQNVTLSCEQNLNHDAMYWYRQDPGQGLRLIYYSQIVNDFQKGDIAEGYSVSREKKESFPLTVTSAQKNPTAFYLCASKDHRGGNNEQFFGPGTRLTVL.

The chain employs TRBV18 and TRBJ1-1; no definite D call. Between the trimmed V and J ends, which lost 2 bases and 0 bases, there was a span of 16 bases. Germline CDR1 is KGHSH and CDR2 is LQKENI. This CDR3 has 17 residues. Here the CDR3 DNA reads TGTGCCAGCTCACCAAAGCCGCCGGTAGAAATGAACACTGAAGCTTTCTTT. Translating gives CASSPKPPVEMNTEAFF.

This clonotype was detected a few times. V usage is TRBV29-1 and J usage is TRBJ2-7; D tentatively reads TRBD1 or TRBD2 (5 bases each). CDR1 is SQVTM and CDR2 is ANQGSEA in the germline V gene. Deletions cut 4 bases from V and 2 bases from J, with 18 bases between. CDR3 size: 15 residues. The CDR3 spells CSVGGWLVATYEQYF. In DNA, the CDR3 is TGCAGCGTTGGGGGGTGGCTAGTCGCGACCTACGAGCAGTACTTC.

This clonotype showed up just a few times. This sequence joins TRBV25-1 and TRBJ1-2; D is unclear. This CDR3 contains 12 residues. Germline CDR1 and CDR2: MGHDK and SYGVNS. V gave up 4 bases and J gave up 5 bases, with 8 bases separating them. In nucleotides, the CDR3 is TGTGCCAGCAGTGGGGTGGGGTATGGCTACACCTTC. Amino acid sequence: CASSGVGYGYTF.

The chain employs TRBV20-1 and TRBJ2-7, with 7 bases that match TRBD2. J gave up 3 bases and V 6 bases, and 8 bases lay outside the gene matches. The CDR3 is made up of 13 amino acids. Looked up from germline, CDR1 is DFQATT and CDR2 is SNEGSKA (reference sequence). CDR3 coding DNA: TGCAGTGCGGAAACTAGCGATCACTACGAGCAGTACTTC. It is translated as CSAETSDHYEQYF.

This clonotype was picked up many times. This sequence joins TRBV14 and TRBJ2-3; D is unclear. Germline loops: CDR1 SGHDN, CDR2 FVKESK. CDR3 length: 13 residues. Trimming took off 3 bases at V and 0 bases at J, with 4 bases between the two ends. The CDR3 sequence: CASSHSSTDTQYF. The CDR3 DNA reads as TGTGCCAGCAGCCACAGTAGCACAGATACGCAGTATTTT. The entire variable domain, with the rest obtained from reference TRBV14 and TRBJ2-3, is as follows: EAGVTQFPSHSVIEKGQTVTLRCDPISGHDNLYWYRRVMGKEIKFLLHFVKESKQDESGMPNNRFLAERTGGTYSTLKVQPAELEDSGVYFCASSHSSTDTQYFGPGTRLTVL.

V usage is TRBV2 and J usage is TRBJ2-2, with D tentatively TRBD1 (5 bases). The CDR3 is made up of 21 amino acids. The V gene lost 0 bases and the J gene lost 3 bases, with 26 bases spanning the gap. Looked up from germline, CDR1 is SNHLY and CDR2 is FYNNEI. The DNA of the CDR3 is TGTGCCAGCAGTGAAGCGCTCTGGAACATAAGGGGCCAAGAGGACACCGGGGAGCTGTTTTTT. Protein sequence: CASSEALWNIRGQEDTGELFF.

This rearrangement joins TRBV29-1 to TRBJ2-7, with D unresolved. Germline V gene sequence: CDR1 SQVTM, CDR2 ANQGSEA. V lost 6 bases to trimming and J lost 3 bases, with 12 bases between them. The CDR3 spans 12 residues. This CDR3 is CSVRPDRYEQYF. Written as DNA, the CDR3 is TGCAGCGTGCGGCCCGACCGCTACGAGCAGTACTTC.

This chain's CDR3 is CATSGDRGRYNEQFF. CDR3 bases: TGTGCCACCAGTGGCGACAGGGGCAGATACAATGAGCAGTTCTTC. The rearrangement links TRBV24-1 to TRBJ2-1, with TRBD1 matching 8 bases. V lost 5 bases and J lost 4; bases outside the gene matches: 6. The germline V gene encodes CDR1 KGHDR and CDR2 SFDVKD. The CDR3 is 15 amino acids.

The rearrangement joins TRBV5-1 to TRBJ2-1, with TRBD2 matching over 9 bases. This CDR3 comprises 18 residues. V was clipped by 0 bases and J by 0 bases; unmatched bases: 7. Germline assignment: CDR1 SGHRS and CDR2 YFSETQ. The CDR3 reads CASSLGLAVSTSYNEQFF. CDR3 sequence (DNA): TGCGCCAGCAGCTTGGGACTAGCGGTTTCTACCTCCTACAATGAGCAGTTCTTC.

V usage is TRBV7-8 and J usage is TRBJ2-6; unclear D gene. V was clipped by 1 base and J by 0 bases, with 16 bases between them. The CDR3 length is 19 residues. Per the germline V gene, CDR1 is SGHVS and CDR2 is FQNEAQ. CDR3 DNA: TGTGCCAGCAGCTTAGTACCTTTTGGTCGGCTCTCTGGGGCCAACGTCCTGACTTTC. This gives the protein CASSLVPFGRLSGANVLTF.

In DNA, the CDR3 is TGTGCCAGCAGTGTGCCTAGCGGGAGTCCATTTACCGGGGAGCTGTTTTTT. Protein product: CASSVPSGSPFTGELFF. V and J are TRBV2 and TRBJ2-2, with TRBD2 identical over 10 bases. The CDR3 contains 17 residues. Germline CDR1 SNHLY, CDR2 FYNNEI. V dropped 4 bases and J dropped 5; count of bases not matched to a gene: 10.

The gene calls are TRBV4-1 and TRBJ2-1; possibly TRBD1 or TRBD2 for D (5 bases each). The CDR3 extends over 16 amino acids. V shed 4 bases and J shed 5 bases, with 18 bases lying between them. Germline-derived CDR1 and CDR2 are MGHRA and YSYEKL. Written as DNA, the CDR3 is TGCGCCAGCAGCCGAGGGGACGCCAATCCGAACAATGAGCAGTTCTTC. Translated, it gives CASSRGDANPNNEQFF.

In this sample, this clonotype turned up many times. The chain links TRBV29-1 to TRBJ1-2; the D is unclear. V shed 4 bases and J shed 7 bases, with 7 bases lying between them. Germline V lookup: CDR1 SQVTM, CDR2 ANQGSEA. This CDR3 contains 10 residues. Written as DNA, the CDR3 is TGCAGCGTTGTGGAAGGTGGCTACACCTTC. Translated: CSVVEGGYTF.

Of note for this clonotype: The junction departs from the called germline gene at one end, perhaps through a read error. CDR3 sequence reads: CASGTSGSSYEQCF. In nucleotides, the CDR3 is TGCGCCAGCGGGACTAGCGGGAGCTCCTACGAGCAGTGCTTC. The J gene is TRBJ2-7, the V gene TRBV5-1; 14 bases align to TRBD2. Germline loops: CDR1 SGHRS, CDR2 YFSETQ. The CDR3 length is 14 residues. Variable domain in full (rest from reference TRBV5-1 and TRBJ2-7): KAGVTQTPRYLIKTRGQQVTLSCSPISGHRSVSWYQQTPGQGLQFLFEYFSETQRNKGNFPGRFSGRQFSNSRSEMNVSTLELGDSALYLCASGTSGSSYEQCFGPGTRLTVT.

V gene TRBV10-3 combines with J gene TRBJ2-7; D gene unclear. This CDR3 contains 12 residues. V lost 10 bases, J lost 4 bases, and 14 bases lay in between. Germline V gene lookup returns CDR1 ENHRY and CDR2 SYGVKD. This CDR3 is CATSPGSYEQYF. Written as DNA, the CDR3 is TGTGCCACTAGTCCTGGGTCTTACGAGCAGTACTTC.

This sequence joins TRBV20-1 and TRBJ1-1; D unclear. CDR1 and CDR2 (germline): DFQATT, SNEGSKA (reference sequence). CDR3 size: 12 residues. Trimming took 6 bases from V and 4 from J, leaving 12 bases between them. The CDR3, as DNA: TGCAGTGCCATCATCGATAGCACTGAAGCTTTCTTT. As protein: CSAIIDSTEAFF.

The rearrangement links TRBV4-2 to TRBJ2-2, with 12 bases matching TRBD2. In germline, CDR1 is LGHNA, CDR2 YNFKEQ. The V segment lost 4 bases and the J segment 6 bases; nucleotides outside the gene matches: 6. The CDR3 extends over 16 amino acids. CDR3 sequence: CASSPRLAGAAGELFF. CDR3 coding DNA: TGTGCCAGCAGCCCCCGACTAGCGGGAGCGGCCGGGGAGCTGTTTTTT.